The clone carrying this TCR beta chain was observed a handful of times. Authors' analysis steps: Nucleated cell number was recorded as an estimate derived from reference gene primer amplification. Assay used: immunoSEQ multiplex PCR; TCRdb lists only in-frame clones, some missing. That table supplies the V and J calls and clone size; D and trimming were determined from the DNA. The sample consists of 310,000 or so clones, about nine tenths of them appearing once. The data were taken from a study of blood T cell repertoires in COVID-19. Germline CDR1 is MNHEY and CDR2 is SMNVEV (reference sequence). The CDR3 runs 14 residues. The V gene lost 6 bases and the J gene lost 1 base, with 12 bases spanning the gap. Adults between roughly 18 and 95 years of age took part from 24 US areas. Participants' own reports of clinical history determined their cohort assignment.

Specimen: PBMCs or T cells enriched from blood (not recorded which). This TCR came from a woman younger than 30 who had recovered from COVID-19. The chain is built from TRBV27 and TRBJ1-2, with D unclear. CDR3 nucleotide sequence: TGTGCCAGCAGCGTAGCGAGGATTAACTATGGCTACACCTTC. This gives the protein CASSVARINYGYTF.